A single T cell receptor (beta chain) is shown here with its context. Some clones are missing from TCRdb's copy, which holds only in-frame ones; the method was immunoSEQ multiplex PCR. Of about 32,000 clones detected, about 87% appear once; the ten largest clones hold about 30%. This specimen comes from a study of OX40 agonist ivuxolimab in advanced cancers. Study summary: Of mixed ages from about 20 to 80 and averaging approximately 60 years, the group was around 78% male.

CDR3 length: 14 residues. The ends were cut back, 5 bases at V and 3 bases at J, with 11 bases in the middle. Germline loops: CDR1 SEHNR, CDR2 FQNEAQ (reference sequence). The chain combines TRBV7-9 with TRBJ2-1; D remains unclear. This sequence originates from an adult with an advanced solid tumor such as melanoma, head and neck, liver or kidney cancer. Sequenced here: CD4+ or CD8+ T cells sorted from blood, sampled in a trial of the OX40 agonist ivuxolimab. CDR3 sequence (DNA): TGTGCCAGCAGCGTAACTCACCTCTACAATGAGCAGTTCTTC. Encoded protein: CASSVTHLYNEQFF.